This T cell receptor beta chain was recovered during a study of blood T cell repertoires in COVID-19. About the research overall: Some COVID-19 samples were acute and others convalescent; all came from the United States, Italy and Spain. PBMCs, B-cell-depleted T cells, or T cells provided the cDNA or gDNA that made up the material.

In the original analysis: Reference gene primer amplification gave nucleated cell count estimates. Sequencing used immunoSEQ multiplex PCR; TCRdb keeps in-frame clones, though not all of them. V and J calls and clone size follow that table, whereas D and trimming were derived from the DNA. The sample consists of around 150,000 clones, about 90% of them appearing once. The CDR3 runs 13 residues. V dropped 6 bases and J dropped 5 bases, with 13 bases sitting between them. Germline V gene lookup returns CDR1 LGHNA and CDR2 YNFKEQ. This clone has just a few counts. The origin of this receptor is a man aged 60-69 years with acute or convalescent COVID-19. Source material: peripheral blood. This chain links TRBV4-2 with TRBJ1-1; D unresolved. The CDR3 here is CASRGLQATEAFF. DNA for the CDR3: TGTGCCAGCAGGGGCCTCCAAGCAACTGAAGCTTTCTTT.